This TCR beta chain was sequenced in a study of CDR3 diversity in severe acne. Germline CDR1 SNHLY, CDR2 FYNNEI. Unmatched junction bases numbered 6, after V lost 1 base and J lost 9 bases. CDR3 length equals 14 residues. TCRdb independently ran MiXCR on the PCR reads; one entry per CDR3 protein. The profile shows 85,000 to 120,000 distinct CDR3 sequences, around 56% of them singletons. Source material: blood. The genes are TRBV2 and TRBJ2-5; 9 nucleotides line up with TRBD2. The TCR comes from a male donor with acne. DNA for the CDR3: TGTGCCAGCAGTGAAGGGGCGGGGGGGAAGCCCCAGTACTTC. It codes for CASSEGAGGKPQYF.